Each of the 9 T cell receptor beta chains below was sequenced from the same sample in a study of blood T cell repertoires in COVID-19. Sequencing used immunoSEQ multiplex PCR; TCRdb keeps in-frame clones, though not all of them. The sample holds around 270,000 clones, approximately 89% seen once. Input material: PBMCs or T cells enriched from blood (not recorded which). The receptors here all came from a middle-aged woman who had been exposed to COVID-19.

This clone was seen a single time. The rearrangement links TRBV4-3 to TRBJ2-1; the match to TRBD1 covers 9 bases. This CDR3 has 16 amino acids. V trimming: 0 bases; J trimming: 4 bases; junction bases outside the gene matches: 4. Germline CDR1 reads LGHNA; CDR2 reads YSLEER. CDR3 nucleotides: TGCGCCAGCAGCCAAGATGGGACAGGGAGATACAATGAGCAGTTCTTC. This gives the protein CASSQDGTGRYNEQFF.

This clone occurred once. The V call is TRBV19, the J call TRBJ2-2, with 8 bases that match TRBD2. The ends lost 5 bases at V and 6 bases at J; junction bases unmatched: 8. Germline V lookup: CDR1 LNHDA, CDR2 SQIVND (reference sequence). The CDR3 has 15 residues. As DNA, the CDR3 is TGTGCCAGTAGTTTCGGACTAGCTTGGCCCGGGGAGCTGTTTTTT. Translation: CASSFGLAWPGELFF.

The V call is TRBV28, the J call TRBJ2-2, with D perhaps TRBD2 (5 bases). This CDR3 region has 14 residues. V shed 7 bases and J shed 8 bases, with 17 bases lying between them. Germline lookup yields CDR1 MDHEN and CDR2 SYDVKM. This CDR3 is CASKSAGSTGELFF. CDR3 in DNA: TGTGCCAGCAAGTCGGCGGGCTCAACAGGGGAGCTGTTTTTT.

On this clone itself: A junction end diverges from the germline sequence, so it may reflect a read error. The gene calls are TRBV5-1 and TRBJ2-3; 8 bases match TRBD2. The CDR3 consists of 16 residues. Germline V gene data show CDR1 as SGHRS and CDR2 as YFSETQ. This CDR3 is CASSLGERGWTDTQYF. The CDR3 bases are TGTGCCAGCAGCTTGGGTGAGCGGGGGTGGACAGATACGCAGTATTTT.

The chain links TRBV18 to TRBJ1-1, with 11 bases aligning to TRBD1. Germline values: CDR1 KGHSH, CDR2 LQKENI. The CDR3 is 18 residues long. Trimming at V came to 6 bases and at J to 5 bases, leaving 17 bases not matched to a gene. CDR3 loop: CASSPRTGGSVSGTEAFF. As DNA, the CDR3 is TGTGCCAGCTCTCCCCGGACAGGGGGCTCAGTGTCTGGTACTGAAGCTTTCTTT.

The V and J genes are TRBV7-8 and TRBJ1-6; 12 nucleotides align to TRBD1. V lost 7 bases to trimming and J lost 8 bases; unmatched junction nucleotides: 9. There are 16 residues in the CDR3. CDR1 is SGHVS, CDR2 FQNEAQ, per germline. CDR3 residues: CASTRDRGLRDSPLHF. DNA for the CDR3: TGTGCCAGCACCCGGGACAGGGGGCTTAGAGATTCACCCCTCCACTTT.

The CDR3 reads CASSNSGVPSQETQYF. DNA for the CDR3: TGTGCCAGTAGTAATTCAGGGGTCCCCTCCCAAGAGACCCAGTACTTC. The rearrangement uses TRBV19 and TRBJ2-5, with D possibly matching TRBD1 (6 bases). This CDR3 comprises 16 residues. Germline CDR1 is LNHDA and CDR2 is SQIVND (reference sequence). The V end was cut by 4 bases, the J end by 1 base, with 16 bases between.

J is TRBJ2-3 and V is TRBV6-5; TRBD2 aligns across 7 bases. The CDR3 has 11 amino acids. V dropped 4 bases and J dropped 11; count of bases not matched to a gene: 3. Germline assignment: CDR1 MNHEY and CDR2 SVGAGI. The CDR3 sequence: CASSFAGVQYF. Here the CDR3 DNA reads TGTGCCAGCAGTTTCGCGGGGGTGCAGTATTTT.

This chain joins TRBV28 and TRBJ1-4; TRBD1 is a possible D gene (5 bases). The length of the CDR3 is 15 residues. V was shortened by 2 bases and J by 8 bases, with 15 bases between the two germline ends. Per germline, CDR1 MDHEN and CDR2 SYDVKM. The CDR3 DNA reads TGTGCCAGCAGTTTAAAGACAGCTACTTCGGAAAAACTGTTTTTT. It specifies CASSLKTATSEKLFF.